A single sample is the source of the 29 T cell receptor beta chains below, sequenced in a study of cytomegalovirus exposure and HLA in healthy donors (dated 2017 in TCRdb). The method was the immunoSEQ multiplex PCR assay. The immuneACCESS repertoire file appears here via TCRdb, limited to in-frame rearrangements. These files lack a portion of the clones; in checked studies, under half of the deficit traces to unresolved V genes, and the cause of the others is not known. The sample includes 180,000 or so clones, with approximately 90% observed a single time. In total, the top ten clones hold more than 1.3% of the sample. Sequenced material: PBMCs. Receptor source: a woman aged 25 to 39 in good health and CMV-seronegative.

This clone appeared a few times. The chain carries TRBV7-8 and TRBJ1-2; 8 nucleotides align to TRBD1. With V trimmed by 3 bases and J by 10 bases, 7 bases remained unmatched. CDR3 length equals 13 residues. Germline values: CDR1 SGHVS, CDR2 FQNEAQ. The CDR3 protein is CASSFVSGGVYTF. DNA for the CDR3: TGTGCCAGCAGCTTCGTGTCAGGGGGCGTCTACACCTTC.

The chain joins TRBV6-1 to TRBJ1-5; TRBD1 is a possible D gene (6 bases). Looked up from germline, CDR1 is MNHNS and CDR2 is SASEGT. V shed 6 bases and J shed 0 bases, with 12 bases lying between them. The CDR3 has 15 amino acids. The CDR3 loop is CASRTGLYSNQPQHF. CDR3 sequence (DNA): TGTGCCAGCAGGACAGGTCTATATAGCAATCAGCCCCAGCATTTT.

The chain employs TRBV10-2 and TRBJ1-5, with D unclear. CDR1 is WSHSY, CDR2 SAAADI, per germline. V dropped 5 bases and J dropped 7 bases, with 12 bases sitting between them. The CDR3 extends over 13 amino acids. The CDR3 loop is CASSLTAGQPQHF. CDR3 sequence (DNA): TGCGCCAGCAGTTTAACAGCGGGACAGCCCCAGCATTTT.

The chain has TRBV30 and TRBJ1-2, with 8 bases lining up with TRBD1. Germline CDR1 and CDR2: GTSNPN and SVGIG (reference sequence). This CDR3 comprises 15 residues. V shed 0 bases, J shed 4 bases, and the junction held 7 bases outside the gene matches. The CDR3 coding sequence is TGTGCCTGGAGTGTACTGGACAGGGTTAGCTATGGCTACACCTTC. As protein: CAWSVLDRVSYGYTF.

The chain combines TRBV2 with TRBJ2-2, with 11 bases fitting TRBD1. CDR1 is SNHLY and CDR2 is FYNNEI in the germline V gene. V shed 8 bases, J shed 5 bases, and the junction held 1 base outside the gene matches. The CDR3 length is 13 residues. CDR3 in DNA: TGTGCCAGCCGGGACAGGGGGACCGGGGAGCTGTTTTTT. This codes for CASRDRGTGELFF.

This CDR3 is CASSRGNEKLFF. The CDR3 DNA follows: TGCGCCAGCAGCAGGGGTAATGAAAAACTGTTTTTT. The genes are TRBV5-1 and TRBJ1-4, with D perhaps matching TRBD1 (5 bases). The V end lost 4 bases, the J end lost 4 bases, and 5 bases lay between the germline ends. The length of the CDR3 is 12 residues. Germline V gene sequence: CDR1 SGHRS, CDR2 YFSETQ.

CDR3: CASKRIFSTDTQYF. In DNA form, the CDR3 reads TGTGCCAGCAAGAGGATCTTTAGCACAGATACGCAGTATTTT. The chain employs TRBV6-1 and TRBJ2-3; D not resolved. V was clipped by 7 bases and J by 0 bases, with 11 bases between them. Germline V gives CDR1 MNHNS, CDR2 SASEGT. CDR3 length equals 14 residues.

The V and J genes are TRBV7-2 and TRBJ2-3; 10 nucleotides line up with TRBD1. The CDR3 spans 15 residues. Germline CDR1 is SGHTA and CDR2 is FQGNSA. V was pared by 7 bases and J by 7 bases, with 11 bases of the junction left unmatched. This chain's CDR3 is CASTRLGTGVNTQYF. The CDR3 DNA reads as TGTGCCAGCACACGACTGGGGACAGGGGTAAATACGCAGTATTTT.

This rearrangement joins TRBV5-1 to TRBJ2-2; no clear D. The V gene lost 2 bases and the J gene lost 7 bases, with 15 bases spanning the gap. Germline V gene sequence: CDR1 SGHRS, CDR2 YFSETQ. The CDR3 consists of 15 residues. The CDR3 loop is CASSLTYGAVGELFF. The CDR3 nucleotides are TGCGCCAGCAGCTTAACTTACGGAGCTGTCGGGGAGCTGTTTTTT.

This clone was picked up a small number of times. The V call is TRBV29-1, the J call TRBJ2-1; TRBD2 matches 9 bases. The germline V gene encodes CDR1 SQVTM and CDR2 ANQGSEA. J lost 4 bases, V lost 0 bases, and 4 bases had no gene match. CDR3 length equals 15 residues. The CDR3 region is CSVEDRLAAYNEQFF. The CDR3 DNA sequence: TGCAGCGTTGAAGATCGACTAGCGGCATACAATGAGCAGTTCTTC.

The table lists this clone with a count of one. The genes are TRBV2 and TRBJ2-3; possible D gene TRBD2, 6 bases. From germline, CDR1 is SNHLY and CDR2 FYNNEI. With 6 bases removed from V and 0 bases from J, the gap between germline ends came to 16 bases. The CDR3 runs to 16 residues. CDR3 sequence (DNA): TGTGCCAGCAGCTCCGGGGGACGGGGGAGCACAGATACGCAGTATTTT. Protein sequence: CASSSGGRGSTDTQYF.

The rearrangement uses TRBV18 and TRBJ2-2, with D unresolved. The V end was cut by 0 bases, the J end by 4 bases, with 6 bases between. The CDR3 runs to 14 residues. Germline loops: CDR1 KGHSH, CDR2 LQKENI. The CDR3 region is CASSPPIVTGELFF. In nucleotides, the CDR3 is TGTGCCAGCTCACCACCGATAGTCACCGGGGAGCTGTTTTTT.

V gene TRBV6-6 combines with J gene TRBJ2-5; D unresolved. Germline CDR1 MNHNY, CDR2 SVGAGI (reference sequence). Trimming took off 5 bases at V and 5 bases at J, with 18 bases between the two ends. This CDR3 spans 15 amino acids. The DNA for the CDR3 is TGTGCCAGCAGTGACCCGACTGGCTCCGAGGAGACCCAGTACTTC. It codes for CASSDPTGSEETQYF.

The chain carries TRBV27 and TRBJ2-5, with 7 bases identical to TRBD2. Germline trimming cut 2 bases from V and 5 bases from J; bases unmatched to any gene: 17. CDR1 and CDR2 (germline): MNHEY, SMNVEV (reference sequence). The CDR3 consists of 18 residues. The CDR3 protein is CASSLTVLGGVVGETQYF. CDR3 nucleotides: TGTGCCAGCAGTTTAACTGTTCTTGGGGGGGTGGTGGGGGAGACCCAGTACTTC.

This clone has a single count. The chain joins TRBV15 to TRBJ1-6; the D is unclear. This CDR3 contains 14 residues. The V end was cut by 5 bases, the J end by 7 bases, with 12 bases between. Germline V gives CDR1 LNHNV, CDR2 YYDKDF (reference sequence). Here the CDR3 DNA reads TGTGCCACCAGCTTGCGGGGTCTCAATTCACCCCTCCACTTT. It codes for CATSLRGLNSPLHF. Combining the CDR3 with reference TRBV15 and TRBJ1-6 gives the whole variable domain DAMVIQNPRYQVTQFGKPVTLSCSQTLNHNVMYWYQQKSSQAPKLLFHYYDKDFNNEADTPDNFQSRRPNTSFCFLDIRSPGLGDTAMYLCATSLRGLNSPLHFGNGTRLTVT.

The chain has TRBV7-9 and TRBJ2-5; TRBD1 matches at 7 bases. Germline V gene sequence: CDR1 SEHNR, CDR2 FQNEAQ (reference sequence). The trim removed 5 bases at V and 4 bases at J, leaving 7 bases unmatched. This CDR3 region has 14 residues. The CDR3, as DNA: TGTGCCAGCAGCCGCCGACAGGGATTAGAGACCCAGTACTTC. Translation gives CASSRRQGLETQYF.

The CDR3 reads CASSLDRGIHSPLHF. DNA of the CDR3: TGCGCCAGCAGCTTGGACAGGGGCATACATTCACCCCTCCACTTT. V and J are TRBV5-1 and TRBJ1-6; 7 bases fit TRBD1. V shed 0 bases and J 8 bases; nucleotides not matched to a gene: 5. The length of the CDR3 is 15 residues. Per germline, CDR1 SGHRS and CDR2 YFSETQ.

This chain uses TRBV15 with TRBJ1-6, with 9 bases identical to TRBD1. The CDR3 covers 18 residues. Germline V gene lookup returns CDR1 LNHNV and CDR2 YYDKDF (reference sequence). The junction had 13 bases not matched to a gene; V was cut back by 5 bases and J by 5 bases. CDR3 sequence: CATSGTGYVQKHNSPLHF. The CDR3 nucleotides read TGTGCCACCAGCGGGACAGGGTACGTACAAAAACATAATTCACCCCTCCACTTT.

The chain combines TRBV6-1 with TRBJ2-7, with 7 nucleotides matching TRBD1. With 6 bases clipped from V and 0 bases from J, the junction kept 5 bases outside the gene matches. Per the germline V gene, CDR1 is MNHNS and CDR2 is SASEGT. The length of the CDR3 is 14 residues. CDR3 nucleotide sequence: TGTGCCAGCAGCGACCGGGACAGCTCCTACGAGCAGTACTTC. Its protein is CASSDRDSSYEQYF.

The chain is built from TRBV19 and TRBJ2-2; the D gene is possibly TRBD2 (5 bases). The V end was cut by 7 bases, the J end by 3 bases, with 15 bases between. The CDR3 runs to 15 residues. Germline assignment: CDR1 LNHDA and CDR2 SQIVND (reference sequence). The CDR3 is CASKDSPSYTGELFF. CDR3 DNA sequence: TGTGCCAGTAAGGACTCGCCGTCCTACACCGGGGAGCTGTTTTTT.

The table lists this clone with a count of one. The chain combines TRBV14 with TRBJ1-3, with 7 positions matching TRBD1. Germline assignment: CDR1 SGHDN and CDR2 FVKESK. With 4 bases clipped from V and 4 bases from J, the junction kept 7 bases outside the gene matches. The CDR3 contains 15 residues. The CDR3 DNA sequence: TGTGCCAGCAGCCTACGGGACAGCGTAGGAAACACCATATATTTT. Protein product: CASSLRDSVGNTIYF.

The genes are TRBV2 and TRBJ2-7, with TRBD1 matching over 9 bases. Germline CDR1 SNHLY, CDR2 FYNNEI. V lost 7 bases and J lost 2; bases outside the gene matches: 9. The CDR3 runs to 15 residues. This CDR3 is CASNIRDRATYEQYF. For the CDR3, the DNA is TGTGCCAGCAACATCCGGGACAGGGCAACCTACGAGCAGTACTTC.

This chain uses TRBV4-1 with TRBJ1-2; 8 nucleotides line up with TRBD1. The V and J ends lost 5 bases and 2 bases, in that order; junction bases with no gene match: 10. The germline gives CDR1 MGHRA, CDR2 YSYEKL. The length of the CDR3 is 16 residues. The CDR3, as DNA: TGCGCCAGCAGCTTACCGGGACAGGAGTTAAACTATGGCTACACCTTC. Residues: CASSLPGQELNYGYTF.

The CDR3 region is CASRQTERTTNEQFF. The CDR3 bases are TGCGCCAGCAGACAGACAGAAAGAACTACCAATGAGCAGTTCTTC. This rearrangement joins TRBV5-1 to TRBJ2-1; possible D gene TRBD1, 5 bases. Trimming shortened V by 5 bases and J by 6 bases, and 18 bases separated the two germline ends. The CDR3 spans 15 residues. Germline loops: CDR1 SGHRS, CDR2 YFSETQ. Filled out from reference TRBV5-1 and TRBJ2-1, the complete variable domain reads KAGVTQTPRYLIKTRGQQVTLSCSPISGHRSVSWYQQTPGQGLQFLFEYFSETQRNKGNFPGRFSGRQFSNSRSEMNVSTLELGDSALYLCASRQTERTTNEQFFGPGTRLTVL.

The CDR3 bases are TGTGCCAGTGCCGGGACAACATCCGAGCAGTACTTC. Protein: CASAGTTSEQYF. The chain is built from TRBV19 and TRBJ2-7, with TRBD1 as a possible D gene (6 bases). The V gene's germline CDR1 is LNHDA and CDR2 SQIVND (reference sequence). The V end lost 8 bases, the J end lost 6 bases, and 14 bases lay between the germline ends. There are 12 residues in the CDR3.

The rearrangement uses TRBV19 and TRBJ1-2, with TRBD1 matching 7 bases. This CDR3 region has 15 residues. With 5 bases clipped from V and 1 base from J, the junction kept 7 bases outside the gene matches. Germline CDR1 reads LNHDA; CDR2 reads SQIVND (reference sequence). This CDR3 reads CASSYRDSYNYGYTF. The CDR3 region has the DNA TGTGCCAGTAGTTACCGGGACAGCTATAACTATGGCTACACCTTC.

The CDR3 protein is CASGLVQVWVGQMSSYEQYF. In DNA form, the CDR3 reads TGTGCTAGTGGTTTGGTACAGGTCTGGGTGGGGCAGATGAGCTCCTACGAGCAGTACTTC. The gene calls are TRBV12-5 and TRBJ2-7, with a possible D match to TRBD1 (5 bases). With 0 bases removed from V and 0 bases from J, the gap between germline ends came to 24 bases. Germline CDR1 reads LGHNT; CDR2 reads FRNRAP. This CDR3 comprises 20 residues.

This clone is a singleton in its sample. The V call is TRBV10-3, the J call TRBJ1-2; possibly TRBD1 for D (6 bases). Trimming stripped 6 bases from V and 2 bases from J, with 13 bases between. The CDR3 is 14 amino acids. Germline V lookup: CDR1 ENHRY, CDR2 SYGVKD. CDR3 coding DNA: TGTGCCATCAGAGCGGACAGAGAGAACTATGGCTACACCTTC. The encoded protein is CAIRADRENYGYTF.

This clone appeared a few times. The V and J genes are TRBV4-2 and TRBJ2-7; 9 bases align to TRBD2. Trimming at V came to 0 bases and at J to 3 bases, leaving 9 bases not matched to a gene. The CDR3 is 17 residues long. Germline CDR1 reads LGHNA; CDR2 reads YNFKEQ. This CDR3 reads CASSQDQGGGEFYEQYF. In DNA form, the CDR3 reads TGTGCCAGCAGCCAAGATCAGGGCGGGGGGGAGTTCTACGAGCAGTACTTC.